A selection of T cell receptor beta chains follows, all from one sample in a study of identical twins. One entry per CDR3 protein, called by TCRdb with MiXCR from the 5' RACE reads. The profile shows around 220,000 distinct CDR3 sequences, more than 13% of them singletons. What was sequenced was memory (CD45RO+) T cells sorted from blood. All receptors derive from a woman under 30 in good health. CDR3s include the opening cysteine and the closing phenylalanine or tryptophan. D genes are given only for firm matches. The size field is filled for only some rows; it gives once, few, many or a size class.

CDR3nt: TGTGCCAGCAGGCCCATAAGGGAAATTGGTGAAAAACTGTTTTTT
CDR3aa: CASRPIREIGEKLFF
j_gene: TRBJ1-4
v_gene: TRBV7-9
d_gene: -
abundance: few

CDR3nt: TGCGCCAGCAGCAAAACCGAGGGCAGGGGGTTCAGCGAGCAGTACTTC
CDR3aa: CASSKTEGRGFSEQYF
j_gene: TRBJ2-7
v_gene: TRBV5-1
d_gene: TRBD1
abundance: -

CDR3nt: TGTGCCAGCAGGGCGGAGGGAGCGGGGGGGAGGAATGAGCAGTTCTTC
CDR3aa: CASRAEGAGGRNEQFF
j_gene: TRBJ2-1
v_gene: TRBV6-1
d_gene: TRBD2
abundance: few

CDR3nt: TGTGCCAGCAGCCGGTGGGGGGGCGTCGGTGAAAAACTGTTTTTT
CDR3aa: CASSRWGGVGEKLFF
j_gene: TRBJ1-4
v_gene: TRBV12-3/TRBV12-4
d_gene: -
abundance: few

CDR3nt: TGCAGCGCCCGGGACAGCCCCTACAATGAGCAGTTCTTC
CDR3aa: CSARDSPYNEQFF
j_gene: TRBJ2-1
v_gene: TRBV29-1
d_gene: TRBD1
abundance: many

CDR3nt: TGTGCCAGCAGTCCGGGACTAGCGGGACCCACGGGGGCAGATACGCAGTATTTT
CDR3aa: CASSPGLAGPTGADTQYF
j_gene: TRBJ2-3
v_gene: TRBV6-4
d_gene: TRBD2
abundance: many

CDR3nt: TGTGCCAGCAGCGGCCTGACGGGGGCCCCCACAGATACGCAGTATTTT
CDR3aa: CASSGLTGAPTDTQYF
j_gene: TRBJ2-3
v_gene: TRBV5-5
d_gene: -
abundance: -

CDR3nt: TGTGCCAGCAGCCCCCAGGGGGTTCTAGCCAAAAACATTCAGTACTTC
CDR3aa: CASSPQGVLAKNIQYF
j_gene: TRBJ2-4
v_gene: TRBV7-9
d_gene: TRBD1
abundance: few

CDR3nt: TGCAGTGCTAGAGATAAAGTCCACCACATGCAGTATTTT
CDR3aa: CSARDKVHHMQYF
j_gene: TRBJ2-3
v_gene: TRBV20-1
d_gene: -
abundance: -

CDR3nt: TGCAGTGCGAGCCGGGACTATCCCTACAATGAGCAGTTCTTC
CDR3aa: CSASRDYPYNEQFF
j_gene: TRBJ2-1
v_gene: TRBV20-1
d_gene: TRBD2
abundance: many

CDR3nt: TGCAGTGCTGTAGGGGGCGCTGAGCAGTTCTTC
CDR3aa: CSAVGGAEQFF
j_gene: TRBJ2-1
v_gene: TRBV20-1
d_gene: TRBD1
abundance: -

CDR3nt: TGTGCCAGCAGACGGGACCCCTACACCGGGGAGCTGTTTTTT
CDR3aa: CASRRDPYTGELFF
j_gene: TRBJ2-2
v_gene: TRBV6-2/TRBV6-3
d_gene: -
abundance: -

CDR3nt: TGCGCCAGCAGTGAAGGGTATTCCGGGGAGCTGTTTTTT
CDR3aa: CASSEGYSGELFF
j_gene: TRBJ2-2
v_gene: TRBV10-1
d_gene: -
abundance: -

CDR3nt: TGCGCCAGCAGCTTGGGGGTAGCGGGCACAGATACGCAGTATTTT
CDR3aa: CASSLGVAGTDTQYF
j_gene: TRBJ2-3
v_gene: TRBV5-1
d_gene: -
abundance: -

CDR3nt: TGTGCCAGCTCGCAGCGGCCCTCCTACGAGCAGTACTTC
CDR3aa: CASSQRPSYEQYF
j_gene: TRBJ2-7
v_gene: TRBV7-8
d_gene: -
abundance: many

CDR3nt: TGTGCCAGCGGACTGGGACTAGCGGGTGAGGGCACGCAGTATTTT
CDR3aa: CASGLGLAGEGTQYF
j_gene: TRBJ2-3
v_gene: TRBV7-9
d_gene: TRBD2
abundance: -

CDR3nt: TGTGCCAGCAGCCAAGCTAGAGGAAAGCGTGAGGGCCTATACGAGCAGTACTTC
CDR3aa: CASSQARGKREGLYEQYF
j_gene: TRBJ2-7
v_gene: TRBV3-1
d_gene: -
abundance: -

CDR3nt: TGTGCCAGCAGCAGGAGGGACAGGGGGAACGAGCAGTACTTC
CDR3aa: CASSRRDRGNEQYF
j_gene: TRBJ2-7
v_gene: TRBV5-8
d_gene: TRBD1
abundance: few

CDR3nt: TGTGCCAGCAGTTTAGTTGATGGGGAGTCTCGCGGGAAGGATGAGCAGTTCTTC
CDR3aa: CASSLVDGESRGKDEQFF
j_gene: TRBJ2-1
v_gene: TRBV12-3/TRBV12-4
d_gene: -
abundance: few

CDR3nt: TGTGCCAGCAGTTCCCGGGGATTAGCGGGAGCGTCAGATACGCAGTATTTT
CDR3aa: CASSSRGLAGASDTQYF
j_gene: TRBJ2-3
v_gene: TRBV27
d_gene: TRBD2
abundance: few

CDR3nt: TGTGCCAGCAGGGAAGGGCGGCACGAGCAGTACTTC
CDR3aa: CASREGRHEQYF
j_gene: TRBJ2-7
v_gene: TRBV12-3/TRBV12-4
d_gene: -
abundance: few

CDR3nt: TGTGCCACCAGCCTAGGGACAGCAGAAGAGACCCAGTACTTC
CDR3aa: CATSLGTAEETQYF
j_gene: TRBJ2-5
v_gene: TRBV15
d_gene: TRBD1
abundance: -

CDR3nt: TGTGCCAGCTTTTCCCCGGCTGACAGGGCCCTCAATCAGCCCCAGCATTTT
CDR3aa: CASFSPADRALNQPQHF
j_gene: TRBJ1-5
v_gene: TRBV28
d_gene: TRBD1
abundance: -

CDR3nt: TGCGCCAGCAGCCAAGTGGGGGGCAGCGTCAGGTCCTACAATGAGCAGTTCTTC
CDR3aa: CASSQVGGSVRSYNEQFF
j_gene: TRBJ2-1
v_gene: TRBV4-1
d_gene: -
abundance: few

CDR3nt: TGCGCCAGCAGCTTGGGAGGGGGGGCTAGTCAGCCCCAGCATTTT
CDR3aa: CASSLGGGASQPQHF
j_gene: TRBJ1-5
v_gene: TRBV5-1
d_gene: -
abundance: few

CDR3nt: TGCAGCGTCCCTCATGGTCCCAACACTGAAGCTTTCTTT
CDR3aa: CSVPHGPNTEAFF
j_gene: TRBJ1-1
v_gene: TRBV29-1
d_gene: -
abundance: few

CDR3nt: TGTGCCAGCAGACCCGACAGACTCACAGATACGCAGTATTTT
CDR3aa: CASRPDRLTDTQYF
j_gene: TRBJ2-3
v_gene: TRBV14
d_gene: -
abundance: few